The 6 T cell receptor beta chains in this list originate from one sample, sequenced in a study of beta chain features in type 1 diabetes. Expressed TCRB transcripts were sequenced, since all the RNA that had been isolated was reverse transcribed. Profiling relied on immunoSEQ multiplex PCR, and the TCRdb table lists in-frame clones only, not all of them. The profile shows 400,000 to 500,000 clones, more than 11% of them singletons. The specimen was naive CD4+ T cells from blood. These receptor sequences come from a man aged 25 to 40 in good health.

This clone has just a few counts. The chain employs TRBV2 and TRBJ1-4, with a weak D call TRBD1 (5 bases). Between the trimmed V and J ends, which lost 6 bases and 7 bases, there was a span of 18 bases. In germline, CDR1 is SNHLY, CDR2 FYNNEI. The CDR3 contains 15 residues. The CDR3 bases are TGTGCCAGCAGCCCCAGGCCGGGGGTTGGTGAAAAACTGTTTTTT. Its protein is CASSPRPGVGEKLFF.

This clone turned up a few times. The chain carries TRBV18 and TRBJ2-6; 7 bases are shared with TRBD2. The CDR3 is 18 amino acids. Per germline, CDR1 KGHSH and CDR2 LQKENI. Germline trimming cut 4 bases from V and 0 bases from J; bases unmatched to any gene: 9. DNA of the CDR3: TGTGCCAGCTCACTCTTCGCTAGCGGAAGCTCTGGGGCCAACGTCCTGACTTTC. Translating gives CASSLFASGSSGANVLTF.

V usage is TRBV6-6 and J usage is TRBJ1-2; D is undetermined. The V gene lost 2 bases and the J gene lost 2 bases, with 9 bases spanning the gap. Germline CDR1 is MNHNY and CDR2 is SVGAGI (reference sequence). The CDR3 loop spans 14 amino acids. CDR3 amino acids: CASSYPQGNYGYTF. The CDR3 nucleotides are TGTGCCAGCAGTTACCCTCAAGGGAACTATGGCTACACCTTC.

There are a few counts of this clone. This chain connects TRBV7-2 to TRBJ2-4; TRBD2 aligns across 10 bases. The V and J ends lost 4 bases and 0 bases, in that order; junction bases with no gene match: 12. Germline V gives CDR1 SGHTA, CDR2 FQGNSA. CDR3 length: 19 amino acids. CDR3 residues: CASSSLVPGLAVAKNIQYF. The CDR3 bases are TGTGCCAGCAGCTCCTTAGTGCCAGGACTAGCGGTAGCCAAAAACATTCAGTACTTC.

This clone appeared a few times. The sample has other DNA sequences that encode this CDR3 too. V and J are TRBV30 and TRBJ2-1; 8 nucleotides agree with TRBD1. With V trimmed by 2 bases and J by 13 bases, 7 bases remained unmatched. Germline V gene sequence: CDR1 GTSNPN, CDR2 SVGIG (reference sequence). This CDR3 is 12 amino acids long. CDR3 in DNA: TGTGCCTGGAGTTTTCCAGGGGGCGGTCAGTTCTTC. Residues: CAWSFPGGGQFF. Complete variable domain (other parts from reference TRBV30 and TRBJ2-1): SQTIHQWPATLVQPVGSPLSLECTVEGTSNPNLYWYRQAAGRGLQLLFYSVGIGQISSEVPQNLSASRPQDRQFILSSKKLLLSDSGFYLCAWSFPGGGQFFGPGTRLTVL.

This clone occurred a few times. The V gene is TRBV18, the J gene TRBJ2-5, with D possibly matching TRBD2 (6 bases). This CDR3 has 14 amino acids. V lost 6 bases and J lost 6, with 17 bases in between. The germline V gene encodes CDR1 KGHSH and CDR2 LQKENI. Here the CDR3 DNA reads TGTGCCAGCTCGCCGGATGTAGCGGTAAAGACCCAGTACTTC. The encoded protein is CASSPDVAVKTQYF. Full variable domain (outside the CDR3, taken from reference TRBV18 and TRBJ2-5): NAGVMQNPRHLVRRRGQEARLRCSPMKGHSHVYWYRQLPEEGLKFMVYLQKENIIDESGMPKERFSAEFPKEGPSILRIQQVVRGDSAAYFCASSPDVAVKTQYFGPGTRLLVL.